This passage covers 5 T cell receptor beta chains from one sample sequenced in a study of blood T cell repertoires in COVID-19 (dated by TCRdb to 2018 to 2020). Preparation of the library involved the immunoSEQ multiplex PCR assay. In TCRdb, the immuneACCESS table is reduced to in-frame sequences with V and J assigned. These tables do not hold every clone; where another copy was compared, an unresolved V gene accounts for under half, and the others remain unexplained. This sample has approximately 300,000 clones in its table, and roughly 86% of those were observed once. The top ten hold around 11% of the sample. Input material: peripheral blood. The receptors stem from a woman in her twenties or thirties with COVID-19, enrolled during active disease.

The chain has TRBV7-3 and TRBJ2-2; 9 bases agree with TRBD1. V gave up 5 bases and J gave up 5 bases; unmatched junction bases: 9. The CDR3 spans 16 residues. The germline gives CDR1 SGHTA, CDR2 FQGTGA. CDR3 amino acids: CASSKTLGQGTGELFF. In nucleotides, the CDR3 is TGTGCCAGCAGCAAGACACTGGGACAGGGTACCGGGGAGCTGTTTTTT.

The chain recombines TRBV2 with TRBJ2-7, with no clear D. This CDR3 comprises 11 residues. Looked up from germline, CDR1 is SNHLY and CDR2 is FYNNEI. V was clipped by 6 bases and J by 4 bases, with 7 bases between them. In DNA form, the CDR3 reads TGTGCCAGCAGGCAAGAGTACGAGCAGTACTTC. Translation gives CASRQEYEQYF.

The rearrangement joins TRBV18 to TRBJ2-2; TRBD1 is a possible D gene (6 bases). V lost 1 base and J lost 7, with 7 bases in between. CDR1 KGHSH and CDR2 LQKENI come from the germline V gene. There are 13 residues in the CDR3. The CDR3, as DNA: TGTGCCAGCTCACCACAGGGGGACGGGGAGCTGTTTTTT. Its translation is CASSPQGDGELFF.

This clone was observed a single time. The V and J genes are TRBV4-1 and TRBJ2-7; D might be TRBD1 (6 bases). Germline V gives CDR1 MGHRA, CDR2 YSYEKL. V lost 0 bases and J lost 7, with 13 bases in between. CDR3 length: 14 amino acids. CDR3 residues: CASSQDRGSGEQYF. CDR3 in DNA: TGCGCCAGCAGCCAAGACAGGGGATCGGGGGAGCAGTACTTC.

This clone was observed a single time. One end of the junction fails to match germline, which may point to a read error. The chain is built from TRBV28 and TRBJ2-5, with D tentatively TRBD2 (6 bases). Germline assignment: CDR1 MDHEN and CDR2 SYDVKM. The CDR3 runs to 14 residues. CDR3 in DNA: TGTGCCAGCGGGGCTCCGGGGGTGGTAGAGACCCGGTACTTC. This encodes CASGAPGVVETRYF.